This TCR beta chain was captured in a study of regulatory T cells in long-lasting Graves disease. Study in general: For under 3 months, newly diagnosed Graves' patients had been taking antithyroid drugs.

With iRepertoire HTBI primers and Arm-PCR of CDR3 regions, TCR beta libraries were built. Original data processing: Detected in the samples were around 62 TRBV and about 15 TRBJ segments. Via MiXCR, TCRdb re-called the multiplex PCR reads, giving one row per CDR3 protein. It is TCRdb's table, rather than the study itself, that gives the V and J calls and clone size. The sample holds a few hundred thousand distinct CDR3 sequences; 14% are singletons and the top ten take under 20%. Ten or more counts support this clonotype. Its antigen is not identified. Overall study findings and caveats: Persistent patients shared thousands of public clonotypes among themselves. Newly diagnosed patients shared fewer, at about a thousand.

Documented time point: newly diagnosed GD, antithyroid drugs for less than 3 months. Extracted PBMC RNA gave rise to the TCR library. CDR3 length equals 15 residues. Germline CDR1 and CDR2: SGHAT and FQNNGV. The V end lost 1 base, the J end lost 3 bases, and 13 bases lay between the germline ends. The sample was also reused in another study, on T cells in Graves' hyperthyroidism and ophthalmopathy. Turning to that study: Exclusion followed for patients with uncontrolled infection, other autoimmune disease, pregnancy or lactation.

The rearrangement links TRBV11-2 to TRBJ2-7; D might be TRBD2 (6 bases). The sample was peripheral blood mononuclear cells (PBMCs), taken at new diagnosis, from a patient treated with antithyroid drugs. This receptor was taken from a woman between 50 and 59 years old with Graves disease. The CDR3 reads CASSLGQGGGYEQYF. In nucleotides, the CDR3 is TGTGCCAGCAGCTTAGGCCAGGGAGGAGGCTACGAGCAGTACTTC. Filled out from reference TRBV11-2 and TRBJ2-7, the complete variable domain reads EAGVAQSPRYKIIEKRQSVAFWCNPISGHATLYWYQQILGQGPKLLIQFQNNGVVDDSQLPKDRFSAERLKGVDSTLKIQPAKLEDSAVYLCASSLGQGGGYEQYFGPGTRLTVT.